Only a few counts were recorded for the clone carrying this T cell receptor beta chain. The sample originates from a study of T cells in Graves' hyperthyroidism and ophthalmopathy. About the research overall: Peripheral blood collection took place at initial diagnosis, before any treatment.

Amplified TCR beta CDR3 regions came from RNA transcripts. The HTBI set primed first-round TCR CDR3 RT-PCR. TCRdb used MiXCR to reprocess the multiplex PCR reads, holding one entry per CDR3 protein. The top ten hold roughly 8% of the sample, which has fewer than 550,000 distinct CDR3 sequences, 15% to 18% seen once. Graves' hyperthyroidism was deemed stable absent ophthalmopathy progression within 18 months. Diagnoses were established using clinical symptoms, serum thyroxine and TRAb, thyroid ultrasound and orbital computed tomography. PBMCs stemmed from about 9.7 ml fresh peripheral blood. This receptor was obtained from a woman between 18 and 30 years old with Graves' hyperthyroidism. The sequenced sample was blood.

CDR3 bases: TGCAGTGCTAGAGGATCCAGGGGGGCTCCTGAAGCTTTCTTT. Protein: CSARGSRGAPEAFF. The chain employs TRBV20-1 and TRBJ1-1; TRBD1 matches 7 bases. The CDR3 sequence is 14 residues long. Germline CDR1 DFQATT, CDR2 SNEGSKA (reference sequence). V lost 1 base to trimming and J lost 6 bases; unmatched junction nucleotides: 8.